These 9 T cell receptor beta chains were all obtained from the same sample, sequenced in a study of blood T cell repertoires in COVID-19. Clones were sequenced by immunoSEQ multiplex PCR, and TCRdb holds only the in-frame ones, with some missing. Of fewer than 20,000 clones listed, roughly 87% are singletons. The sequenced sample consisted of peripheral blood. All receptors derive from a human donor in a cohort sampled during active COVID-19. The donor label of this sample is uncertain.

The chain couples TRBV9 to TRBJ1-6, with 7 bases that match TRBD1. The CDR3 extends over 16 amino acids. Trimming at V came to 2 bases and at J to 10 bases, leaving 12 bases not matched to a gene. CDR1 and CDR2 (germline): SGDLS, YYNGEE. In nucleotides, the CDR3 is TGTGCCAGCAGCGTGAGTCCAGGACAGGAGGACTCACCCCTCCACTTT. Translation gives CASSVSPGQEDSPLHF.

The rearrangement joins TRBV7-2 to TRBJ2-1; D gene ambiguous. The CDR3 contains 11 residues. Per the germline V gene, CDR1 is SGHTA and CDR2 is FQGNSA. Trimming pared 8 bases from V and 7 bases from J, leaving 9 bases between. The CDR3 nucleotides are TGTGCCAGCGGCAGATATAATGAGCAGTTCTTC. Residues: CASGRYNEQFF.

V and J are TRBV5-4 and TRBJ2-5; tentative D call: TRBD1 (6 bases). Germline V gene lookup returns CDR1 SGHNT and CDR2 YYREEE (reference sequence). V lost 4 bases to trimming and J lost 1 base, with 8 bases between them. This CDR3 has 13 amino acids. CDR3 nucleotide sequence: TGTGCCAGCAGCAGGGACATCCAAGAGACCCAGTACTTC. It yields the protein CASSRDIQETQYF.

The gene calls are TRBV28 and TRBJ2-5; D perhaps matches TRBD1 (6 bases). Germline values: CDR1 MDHEN, CDR2 SYDVKM. The V end lost 3 bases, the J end lost 3 bases, and 20 bases lay between the germline ends. This CDR3 region has 17 residues. The CDR3 sequence: CASSFRSEGVSKETQYF. Written as DNA, the CDR3 is TGTGCCAGCAGTTTCCGGTCCGAGGGGGTGTCGAAAGAGACCCAGTACTTC.

The V call is TRBV11-2, the J call TRBJ2-4; 10 bases are shared with TRBD2. Germline V gene data show CDR1 as SGHAT and CDR2 as FQNNGV. Losses at the gene ends were 2 bases for V and 3 bases for J; bases not matched to a gene: 10. The CDR3 loop spans 18 amino acids. CDR3 nucleotide sequence: TGTGCCAGCAGCTTATCGGCTAGCGGGAGTGGGGGCAAAAACATTCAGTACTTC. Translating it yields CASSLSASGSGGKNIQYF.

The chain links TRBV5-1 to TRBJ2-1; D possibly corresponds to TRBD1 (5 bases). CDR1 and CDR2 from the germline V gene are SGHRS and YFSETQ. This CDR3 spans 12 amino acids. The V end was cut by 0 bases, the J end by 8 bases, with 6 bases between. CDR3 bases: TGCGCCAGCAGCTTGGTAGGGGATGAGCAGTTCTTC. It yields the protein CASSLVGDEQFF.

The rearrangement links TRBV4-1 to TRBJ1-5; no definite D call. Germline CDR1 MGHRA, CDR2 YSYEKL. The CDR3 sequence is 16 residues long. V lost 1 base and J 2 bases, leaving 12 bases between the germline ends. The CDR3 coding sequence is TGCGCCAGCAGCCAAGGAACGGGGAAGGGCAATCAGCCCCAGCATTTT. Its protein is CASSQGTGKGNQPQHF.

J is TRBJ1-1 and V is TRBV5-6; 12 nucleotides agree with TRBD1. Trimming removed 0 bases from V and 11 bases from J; junction bases left unmatched: 8. The CDR3 spans 15 residues. Per the germline V gene, CDR1 is SGHDT and CDR2 is YYEEEE. The CDR3 here is CASSLAGDRGRDAFF. The DNA of the CDR3 is TGTGCCAGCAGCTTGGCCGGGGACAGGGGGCGCGATGCTTTCTTT.

The chain joins TRBV10-3 to TRBJ1-3; TRBD1 matches 8 bases. CDR3 length equals 15 residues. The V gene's germline CDR1 is ENHRY and CDR2 SYGVKD. Trimming took 8 bases from V and 0 from J; bases not matched to a gene: 6. The CDR3 is CAILDRGHSGNTIYF. DNA of the CDR3: TGTGCCATCCTAGACAGGGGACACTCTGGAAACACCATATATTTT.